This T cell receptor beta chain was profiled in a study of CD4 T cells in relation to SARS-CoV-2 and coronaviruses. Study overall: ViraFEST: roughly ten-day antigen culture of PBMCs, then TCR beta CDR3 sequencing. Regarding the study as a whole: Compared with monoreactive clones, crossreactive clones showed significantly weaker SARS-CoV-2 expansion. In around 60% of donors, memory CD4+ clonotypes crossrecognized SARS-CoV-2 and at least one common cold coronavirus spike.

Before the COVID-19 pandemic, during about 2011-2019, CD4+ T cells were taken from unexposed donors. Isolation of CD4+ T cells took place after about eleven days in culture. Fresh IL-2 medium replaced half the medium on days 3 and 7. Concerning this clone: Its matching antigen is unknown.

The method was immunoSEQ multiplex PCR; TCRdb's version includes in-frame clones alone and lacks a portion of them. The sample shows more than 20,000 clones, about 70% of them seen only once. V shed 0 bases and J 3 bases; nucleotides not matched to a gene: 2. The CDR3 has 14 residues. Per germline, CDR1 MNHEY and CDR2 SVGAGI. The rearrangement uses TRBV6-5 and TRBJ2-7; TRBD1 matches at 7 bases. The clonotype originates from a human donor in good health. What was sequenced was CD4+ T cells from PBMCs, cultured in vitro. Here the CDR3 DNA reads TGTGCCAGCAGTTACTCGAGGGACAGCTACGAGCAGTACTTC. It specifies CASSYSRDSYEQYF.